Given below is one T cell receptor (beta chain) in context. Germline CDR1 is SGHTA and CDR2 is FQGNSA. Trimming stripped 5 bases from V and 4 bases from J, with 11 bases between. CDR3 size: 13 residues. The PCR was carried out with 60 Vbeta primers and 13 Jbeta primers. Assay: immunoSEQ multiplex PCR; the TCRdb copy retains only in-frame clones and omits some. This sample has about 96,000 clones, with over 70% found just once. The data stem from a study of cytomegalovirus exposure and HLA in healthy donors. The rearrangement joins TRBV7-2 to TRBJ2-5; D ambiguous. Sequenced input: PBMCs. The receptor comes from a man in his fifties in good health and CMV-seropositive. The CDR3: CASSPVSIETQYF. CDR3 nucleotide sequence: TGTGCCAGCAGCCCTGTGTCTATAGAGACCCAGTACTTC. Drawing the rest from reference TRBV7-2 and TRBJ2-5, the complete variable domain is GAGVSQSPSNKVTEKGKDVELRCDPISGHTALYWYRQSLGQGLEFLIYFQGNSAPDKSGLPSDRFSAERTGGSVSTLTIQRTQQEDSAVYLCASSPVSIETQYFGPGTRLLVL.